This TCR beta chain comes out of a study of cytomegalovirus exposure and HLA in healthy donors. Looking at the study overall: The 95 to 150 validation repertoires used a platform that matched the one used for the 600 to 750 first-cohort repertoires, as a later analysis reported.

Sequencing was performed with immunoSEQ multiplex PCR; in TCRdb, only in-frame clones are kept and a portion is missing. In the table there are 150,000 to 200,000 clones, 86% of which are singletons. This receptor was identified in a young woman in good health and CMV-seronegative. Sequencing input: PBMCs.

Here the CDR3 reads CASRIPVGGTGTGELFF. In DNA, the CDR3 is TGTGCCAGCAGGATCCCGGTTGGGGGGACGGGGACCGGGGAGCTGTTTTTT. The chain links TRBV27 to TRBJ2-2, with D possibly being TRBD2 (6 bases). Germline values: CDR1 MNHEY, CDR2 SMNVEV (reference sequence). V lost 6 bases, J lost 5 bases, and 22 bases lay in between. CDR3 length: 17 residues.